Below, 24 T cell receptor beta chains from the same sample are listed, as sequenced in a study of cytomegalovirus exposure and HLA in healthy donors. The PCR made use of 60 Vbeta and 13 Jbeta primers. Clones were sequenced by immunoSEQ multiplex PCR, and TCRdb holds only the in-frame ones, with some missing. This sample yields about 180,000 clones, of which roughly 80% are seen a single time; 2.4% belongs to the top ten. The sample was PBMCs. The receptors derive from a man aged 55-75 years in good health and CMV-seronegative.

This chain connects TRBV28 to TRBJ1-1, with a weak D call TRBD1 (6 bases). The CDR3 extends over 15 amino acids. CDR1 is MDHEN, CDR2 SYDVKM, per germline. V was shortened by 5 bases and J by 2 bases, with 15 bases between the two germline ends. The CDR3 DNA reads as TGTGCCAGCAGTCCGCACAGGGACCTAAACACTGAAGCTTTCTTT. It yields the protein CASSPHRDLNTEAFF.

The chain couples TRBV10-1 to TRBJ1-2; tentatively, D is TRBD1 (5 bases). The CDR3 consists of 13 residues. CDR1 and CDR2 from the germline V gene are WNHNN and SYGVQD (reference sequence). With 3 bases removed from V and 2 bases from J, the gap between germline ends came to 7 bases. The CDR3 loop is CASSDGGNYGYTF. In nucleotides, the CDR3 is TGCGCCAGCAGTGATGGGGGGAACTATGGCTACACCTTC.

For the CDR3, the DNA is TGTGCCAGCAGCTTCCCGGGGAGTACTACGGACAATGAGCAGTTCTTC. As protein: CASSFPGSTTDNEQFF. The V call is TRBV7-2, the J call TRBJ2-1; possibly TRBD2 for D (5 bases). Germline lookup yields CDR1 SGHTA and CDR2 FQGNSA. CDR3 length: 16 residues. Trimming took off 3 bases at V and 5 bases at J, with 17 bases between the two ends.

Of note for this clone: The same CDR3 is also encoded by other DNA sequences in this sample. The CDR3: CASSFKQTNEKLFF. CDR3 DNA: TGTGCCAGCAGCTTTAAACAGACCAATGAAAAACTGTTTTTT. This chain links TRBV5-6 with TRBJ1-4; D unresolved. Trimming stripped 2 bases from V and 5 bases from J, with 10 bases between. The CDR3 contains 14 residues. CDR1 is SGHDT and CDR2 is YYEEEE in the germline V gene.

This sequence joins TRBV4-3 and TRBJ2-6; 9 bases align to TRBD2. The CDR3 spans 21 residues. CDR1 is LGHNA and CDR2 is YSLEER in the germline V gene. Trimming at V came to 0 bases and at J to 0 bases, leaving 12 bases not matched to a gene. The CDR3 protein is CASSQDTSLAGIISGANVLTF. As DNA, the CDR3 is TGCGCCAGCAGCCAAGATACTTCCCTAGCGGGAATTATCTCTGGGGCCAACGTCCTGACTTTC.

This sequence joins TRBV28 and TRBJ2-7; TRBD2 might be the D (5 bases). The V and J ends lost 5 bases and 6 bases respectively, with 14 bases between them. The CDR3 totals 13 residues. Germline V gene data show CDR1 as MDHEN and CDR2 as SYDVKM. The chain's CDR3 is CASSGGQLREQYF. In DNA, the CDR3 is TGTGCCAGCAGTGGCGGGCAGCTCCGCGAGCAGTACTTC.

V is TRBV9 and J is TRBJ2-3, with TRBD2 matching over 7 bases. The V segment lost 0 bases and the J segment 2 bases; nucleotides outside the gene matches: 3. This CDR3 spans 15 amino acids. Germline CDR1 reads SGDLS; CDR2 reads YYNGEE. The CDR3 is CASSVVGLYTDTQYF. The CDR3 nucleotides read TGTGCCAGCAGCGTAGTGGGACTATACACAGATACGCAGTATTTT.

The gene calls are TRBV7-8 and TRBJ2-2; perhaps TRBD1 as D (5 bases). This CDR3 spans 13 amino acids. Per germline, CDR1 SGHVS and CDR2 FQNEAQ. Trimming shortened V by 5 bases and J by 5 bases, and 9 bases separated the two germline ends. The CDR3 sequence is CASSLQATGELFF. CDR3 nucleotide sequence: TGTGCCAGCAGCCTACAGGCAACCGGGGAGCTGTTTTTT.

This clone appeared a single time. The rearrangement uses TRBV5-6 and TRBJ2-7; D possibly corresponds to TRBD2 (6 bases). Looked up from germline, CDR1 is SGHDT and CDR2 is YYEEEE. Trimming cost V 3 bases and J 10 bases, with 17 bases left between them. The CDR3 spans 13 residues. This CDR3 is CASSSGPSASQYF. The CDR3 region has the DNA TGTGCCAGCAGCTCCGGGCCTAGCGCCTCCCAGTACTTC. The whole variable domain, remainder taken from reference TRBV5-6 and TRBJ2-7, is DAGVTQSPTHLIKTRGQQVTLRCSPKSGHDTVSWYQQALGQGPQFIFQYYEEEERQRGNFPDRFSGHQFPNYSSELNVNALLLGDSALYLCASSSGPSASQYFGPGTRLTVT.

This CDR3 reads CAISEGQYEQYF. The CDR3 DNA reads TGTGCCATCAGTGAAGGACAGTACGAGCAGTACTTC. This sequence joins TRBV10-3 and TRBJ2-7, with a weak D call TRBD1 (6 bases). The CDR3 extends over 12 amino acids. CDR1 is ENHRY and CDR2 is SYGVKD in the germline V gene. Trimming removed 3 bases at V and 4 bases at J, with 7 bases between.

The chain uses TRBV19 and TRBJ1-4, with D possibly being TRBD1 (6 bases). Looked up from germline, CDR1 is LNHDA and CDR2 is SQIVND (reference sequence). The CDR3 spans 15 residues. With 8 bases removed from V and 5 bases from J, the gap between germline ends came to 18 bases. The CDR3 spells CASEDLRTANEKLFF. As DNA, the CDR3 is TGTGCCAGTGAGGACCTGAGGACAGCAAATGAAAAACTGTTTTTT.

In nucleotides, the CDR3 is TGTGCCAGCAGCTTAGTCCATACTAGCGGGAGTATTCTGAATGAGCAGTTCTTC. Protein: CASSLVHTSGSILNEQFF. V gene TRBV7-6 combines with J gene TRBJ2-1; 11 bases are a match to TRBD2. Per the germline V gene, CDR1 is SGHVS and CDR2 is FNYEAQ. The V segment lost 1 base and the J segment 7 bases; nucleotides outside the gene matches: 12. This CDR3 has 18 amino acids. Supplemented by reference TRBV7-6 and TRBJ2-1, the full variable domain reads GAGVSQSPRYKVTKRGQDVALRCDPISGHVSLYWYRQALGQGPEFLTYFNYEAQQDKSGLPNDRFSAERPEGSISTLTIQRTEQRDSAMYRCASSLVHTSGSILNEQFFGPGTRLTVL.

This chain uses TRBV27 with TRBJ2-7, with D possibly matching TRBD2 (6 bases). CDR1 is MNHEY, CDR2 SMNVEV, per germline (reference sequence). Trimming stripped 6 bases from V and 4 bases from J, with 28 bases between. The CDR3 sequence is 18 residues long. Written as DNA, the CDR3 is TGTGCCAGCAGCCCACCCGTGGGCGGGGCCTCTCCCAAGTACGAGCAGTACTTC. It is translated as CASSPPVGGASPKYEQYF.

This clone was picked up a small number of times. The rearrangement links TRBV7-9 to TRBJ2-7; D might be TRBD1 (6 bases). Per the germline V gene, CDR1 is SEHNR and CDR2 is FQNEAQ (reference sequence). This CDR3 comprises 13 residues. The germline V and J ends were trimmed by 4 bases and 6 bases, with 13 bases remaining between them. The CDR3 DNA follows: TGTGCCAGCAGCTCGCGGATAGGGGGCGAGCAGTACTTC. Its translation: CASSSRIGGEQYF.

V usage is TRBV9 and J usage is TRBJ1-5; 7 bases line up with TRBD1. The CDR3 totals 14 residues. The ends lost 3 bases at V and 1 base at J; junction bases unmatched: 1. The germline gives CDR1 SGDLS, CDR2 YYNGEE. As DNA, the CDR3 is TGTGCCAGCAGCGGAGGGGGCAGCAATCAGCCCCAGCATTTT. Encoded protein: CASSGGGSNQPQHF.

This chain connects TRBV7-6 to TRBJ2-5; perhaps TRBD2 as D (5 bases). The V gene's germline CDR1 is SGHVS and CDR2 FNYEAQ. Between the trimmed V and J ends, which lost 1 base and 0 bases, there was a span of 12 bases. This CDR3 contains 16 residues. This CDR3 reads CASSLDRTANQETQYF. The CDR3, as DNA: TGTGCCAGCAGCTTAGACCGGACTGCTAACCAAGAGACCCAGTACTTC.

The V call is TRBV6-5, the J call TRBJ1-5, with D possibly TRBD1 on 5 matching bases. The germline CDR1 and CDR2 sequences are MNHEY and SVGAGI. Trimming left V 7 bases short and J 1 base short, with 14 bases between. This CDR3 comprises 15 residues. This chain's CDR3 is CASKIAEGSNQPQHF. CDR3 sequence (DNA): TGTGCCAGCAAAATCGCGGAGGGGAGCAATCAGCCCCAGCATTTT.

The rearrangement joins TRBV21-1 to TRBJ2-7; TRBD2 reflects the table's D call only, with no check against the DNA. TRBV21-1 is recorded as a pseudogene. The CDR3 has 17 residues. The CDR3 DNA follows: TGTGCCAGCAGCAAAAAATGTAAAAGACTAGCGGTCTACGAGCAGTACTTC. Translated: CASSKKCKRLAVYEQYF.

J is TRBJ2-1 and V is TRBV19; 7 bases align to TRBD1. Trimming removed 5 bases from V and 2 bases from J; junction bases left unmatched: 9. The CDR3 loop spans 16 amino acids. Germline V CDR1 and CDR2: LNHDA, SQIVND (reference sequence). Here the CDR3 reads CASSDMGQPPYNEQFF. As DNA, the CDR3 is TGTGCCAGTAGTGATATGGGACAGCCCCCCTACAATGAGCAGTTCTTC.

The chain employs TRBV5-4 and TRBJ2-1; D may be TRBD2 (5 bases). Per germline, CDR1 SGHNT and CDR2 YYREEE (reference sequence). The CDR3 sequence is 16 residues long. Between the trimmed V and J ends, which lost 0 bases and 6 bases, there was a span of 16 bases. The CDR3 DNA reads as TGTGCCAGCAGCTTGGGGCCGGGCCCTGAGGGCAATGAGCAGTTCTTC. Its protein product is CASSLGPGPEGNEQFF.

V gene TRBV11-2 combines with J gene TRBJ2-2; TRBD2 agrees at 13 bases. This CDR3 has 18 amino acids. V lost 5 bases to trimming and J lost 5 bases; unmatched junction nucleotides: 11. Germline CDR1 and CDR2: SGHAT and FQNNGV. The CDR3 reads CASSPIGTSGMRTGELFF. CDR3 DNA: TGTGCCAGCAGCCCGATAGGGACTAGCGGGATGCGAACCGGGGAGCTGTTTTTT.

This CDR3 is CASSLGQPNVNTGELFF. CDR3 DNA sequence: TGCGCCAGCAGCTTGGGACAGCCGAACGTCAACACCGGGGAGCTGTTTTTT. V gene TRBV5-1 combines with J gene TRBJ2-2; maybe TRBD1 (5 bases). Germline CDR1 and CDR2: SGHRS and YFSETQ. CDR3 length equals 17 residues. V shed 0 bases and J shed 2 bases, with 14 bases lying between them.

The gene calls are TRBV7-9 and TRBJ2-5, with a weak D call TRBD2 (6 bases). Trimming took off 0 bases at V and 4 bases at J, with 6 bases between the two ends. This CDR3 has 13 residues. Germline V gene sequence: CDR1 SEHNR, CDR2 FQNEAQ (reference sequence). CDR3 DNA sequence: TGTGCCAGCAGCTTAGCGGGGGGAGAGACCCAGTACTTC. This sequence encodes CASSLAGGETQYF.

The chain has TRBV5-1 and TRBJ1-6; weak D call: TRBD1 (6 bases). This CDR3 is 15 amino acids long. The ends were cut back, 4 bases at V and 7 bases at J, with 15 bases in the middle. The germline CDR1 and CDR2 sequences are SGHRS and YFSETQ. CDR3 in DNA: TGCGCCAGCAGCGCCGGACAAGGACAGAATTCACCCCTCCACTTT. Amino acid sequence: CASSAGQGQNSPLHF.